This paragraph reports one T cell receptor beta chain. Its antigen remains unknown. The record originates from a study of persistence of HIV-infected CD4 T cells. Study-wide background: The sample holds CD4+ T cells responsive to CMV or HIV-1 Gag. Study-level findings and limits: Rare CMV-responding cells carrying HIV-1 proviruses were not analyzed separately for TCR.

V was trimmed by 4 bases and J by 5 bases, leaving 12 bases between them. Germline V gene data show CDR1 as SQVTM and CDR2 as ANQGSEA. This CDR3 contains 13 residues. Overlapping HIV-1 Gag 15-mer peptides at approximately 1 ug per peptide per mL were used. Memory cells lacking CD40L and CD69 with high CD45RO were sorted. Sequencing used immunoSEQ version 4 in survey mode. Assay: immunoSEQ multiplex PCR; the TCRdb copy retains only in-frame clones and omits some. The data hold approximately 35,000 clones, with approximately 78% observed a single time. The chain combines TRBV29-1 with TRBJ2-1; either TRBD1 or TRBD2 may fit D (5 bases each). The receptor comes from an adult with HIV. The donor label of this sample is uncertain. The sequences come from cultured CD4+ T cells from PBMCs, collected from a patient who received antiretroviral therapy. This CDR3 is CSVVSGPNNEQFF. In DNA form, the CDR3 reads TGCAGCGTTGTCTCGGGGCCCAACAATGAGCAGTTCTTC.